Shown below are 11 T cell receptor beta chains from a single sample sequenced in a study of spatial heterogeneity in lung cancer. TCRdb itself ran the 5' RACE reads through MiXCR, one entry per CDR3 protein. The data contain roughly 120,000 distinct CDR3 sequences, approximately 10% of them singletons. As for time point: blood at routine non-recurrence follow-up after resection. The sample consisted of PBMCs, taken at follow-up. These receptors originate from a female donor with early-stage non-small cell lung cancer.

This clonotype appeared a few times. The chain is built from TRBV5-1 and TRBJ2-7; 10 nucleotides agree with TRBD2. Germline CDR1 and CDR2: SGHRS and YFSETQ. The CDR3 loop spans 15 amino acids. The V and J ends lost 1 base and 3 bases, in that order; junction bases with no gene match: 4. In nucleotides, the CDR3 is TGCGCCAGCAGCTTGTCAGGGACTAGCGTCTACGAGCAGTACTTC. Translating it yields CASSLSGTSVYEQYF.

This clonotype was seen repeatedly, ten times or more. The chain employs TRBV12-3 or TRBV12-4 and TRBJ1-5; D is uncertain. The CDR3 loop spans 15 amino acids. V was cut by 5 bases and J by 1 base, with 12 bases left in between. CDR3 bases: TGTGCCAGCAGTCAGGACCGGTTGAGCAATCAGCCCCAGCATTTT. This sequence encodes CASSQDRLSNQPQHF.

Ten or more counts support this clonotype. The V call is TRBV19, the J call TRBJ2-3; D is unresolved. Trimming took off 6 bases at V and 4 bases at J, with 5 bases between the two ends. Germline loops: CDR1 LNHDA, CDR2 SQIVND (reference sequence). This CDR3 comprises 11 residues. The CDR3 loop reads CASRGPDTQYF. Written as DNA, the CDR3 is TGTGCCAGTAGAGGGCCAGATACGCAGTATTTT.

The J gene is TRBJ1-6, the V gene TRBV2; 7 positions match TRBD1. The CDR3 has 14 residues. V lost 7 bases to trimming and J lost 7 bases; unmatched junction nucleotides: 7. Germline V gene lookup returns CDR1 SNHLY and CDR2 FYNNEI. This CDR3 is CASMVSGGNSPLHF. The CDR3 DNA reads TGTGCCAGCATGGTATCAGGGGGGAATTCACCCCTCCACTTT.

This clonotype was seen many times. The rearrangement joins TRBV19 to TRBJ2-1; 7 nucleotides match TRBD2. The CDR3 extends over 14 amino acids. Germline V CDR1 and CDR2: LNHDA, SQIVND (reference sequence). The V segment lost 2 bases and the J segment 7 bases; nucleotides outside the gene matches: 5. The CDR3 coding sequence is TGTGCCAGTAGTATAAGCGGGAATGGAAATGAGCAGTTCTTC. Protein product: CASSISGNGNEQFF.

This clonotype was observed many times. The chain carries TRBV12-3 or TRBV12-4 and TRBJ1-2; D possibly corresponds to TRBD1 (5 bases). The CDR3 sequence is 15 residues long. V was clipped by 8 bases and J by 2 bases, with 18 bases between them. CDR3 sequence: CASGDSFSPNYGYTF. DNA of the CDR3: TGTGCCAGCGGAGACAGTTTTTCCCCAAACTATGGCTACACCTTC.

The V and J genes are TRBV7-2 and TRBJ1-2; D not certain. The CDR3 spans 12 residues. Germline-derived CDR1 and CDR2 are SGHTA and FQGNSA. Trimming cost V 5 bases and J 8 bases, with 12 bases left between them. CDR3 sequence: CASSLSRSGYTF. The CDR3 coding sequence is TGTGCCAGCAGCCTATCCCGTTCAGGCTACACCTTC.

This rearrangement joins TRBV5-1 to TRBJ2-2; 9 nucleotides line up with TRBD2. V shed 4 bases and J 7 bases; nucleotides not matched to a gene: 2. The CDR3 length is 13 residues. Germline CDR1 SGHRS, CDR2 YFSETQ. CDR3 coding DNA: TGCGCCAGCAGCCAGCGGGAGGACGGGGAGCTGTTTTTT. Its protein product is CASSQREDGELFF.

This clonotype appeared many times. The rearrangement links TRBV19 to TRBJ2-3; D assignment may be TRBD1 or TRBD2 (5 bases each). This CDR3 is 14 amino acids long. The V and J ends lost 7 bases and 1 base respectively, with 12 bases between them. The germline gives CDR1 LNHDA, CDR2 SQIVND (reference sequence). CDR3 in DNA: TGTGCCAGTAATAGTCCGGGGCGCACAGATACGCAGTATTTT. This encodes CASNSPGRTDTQYF. Using reference TRBV19 and TRBJ2-3 for the parts outside the CDR3, the full variable domain is DGGITQSPKYLFRKEGQNVTLSCEQNLNHDAMYWYRQDPGQGLRLIYYSQIVNDFQKGDIAEGYSVSREKKESFPLTVTSAQKNPTAFYLCASNSPGRTDTQYFGPGTRLTVL.

This clonotype was seen at least ten times. J is TRBJ2-1 and V is TRBV29-1; the D call may be TRBD1 or TRBD2 (5 bases each). The CDR3 is 15 amino acids. V lost 4 bases to trimming and J lost 0 bases, with 13 bases between them. The germline CDR1 and CDR2 sequences are SQVTM and ANQGSEA. CDR3 loop: CSVGGSQSSYNEQFF. The CDR3 nucleotides are TGCAGCGTTGGGGGGTCTCAGAGCTCCTACAATGAGCAGTTCTTC.

The rearrangement uses TRBV5-1 and TRBJ2-6, with D possibly matching TRBD2 (6 bases). The CDR3 is 16 residues long. The V end was cut by 5 bases, the J end by 2 bases, with 14 bases between. CDR1 is SGHRS and CDR2 is YFSETQ in the germline V gene. The CDR3 nucleotides are TGCGCCAGCAGATCGGGAGTATTTACTGGGGCCAACGTCCTGACTTTC. Translating it yields CASRSGVFTGANVLTF.